This entry lists 18 T cell receptor beta chains sequenced from one sample in a study of OX40 agonist ivuxolimab in advanced cancers. The library was obtained by the immunoSEQ multiplex PCR assay. The clones in this table, taken by TCRdb from immuneACCESS, are in-frame only. Not every clone is retained; where verified, under half of the shortfall comes from an unresolved V gene, and the cause of the rest is unknown. The sample data list tens of thousands of clones, and approximately 80% of these were observed just once. Under 5% of the sample lies in the top ten. The specimen comprised CD4+ or CD8+ T cells sorted from blood, sampled in a trial of the OX40 agonist ivuxolimab. Source of these receptors: an adult with an advanced solid tumor such as melanoma, head and neck, liver or kidney cancer.

The V and J genes are TRBV6-5 and TRBJ2-3; perhaps TRBD2 as D (5 bases). This CDR3 is built from 15 residues. In germline, CDR1 is MNHEY, CDR2 SVGAGI. Trimming stripped 5 bases from V and 0 bases from J, with 12 bases between. The CDR3 DNA reads TGTGCCAGCAGTACCCAACTAGGTAGCACAGATACGCAGTATTTT. This translates into CASSTQLGSTDTQYF.

The genes are TRBV5-4 and TRBJ2-7, with D tentatively TRBD1 (6 bases). Germline lookup yields CDR1 SGHNT and CDR2 YYREEE (reference sequence). The ends were cut back, 5 bases at V and 5 bases at J, with 14 bases in the middle. The CDR3 spans 13 residues. CDR3 nucleotides: TGTGCCAGCAGTCAGGGACAAAGAAACGAGCAGTACTTC. Its translation is CASSQGQRNEQYF.

The CDR3 here is CASSSRQSSSYNEQFF. For the CDR3, the DNA is TGTGCCAGTAGTTCCCGACAGTCCAGCTCCTACAATGAGCAGTTCTTC. The chain links TRBV19 to TRBJ2-1; D might be TRBD1 (5 bases). V was shortened by 5 bases and J by 0 bases, with 14 bases between the two germline ends. The CDR3 contains 16 residues. CDR1 and CDR2 (germline): LNHDA, SQIVND (reference sequence).

The chain links TRBV19 to TRBJ1-1; D possibly corresponds to TRBD1 (6 bases). The CDR3 is 15 amino acids. V shed 2 bases and J shed 4 bases, with 14 bases lying between them. Looked up from germline, CDR1 is LNHDA and CDR2 is SQIVND (reference sequence). This CDR3 reads CASSINLGGSTEAFF. CDR3 in DNA: TGTGCCAGTAGTATAAACCTAGGGGGGAGCACTGAAGCTTTCTTT.

This clone showed up just once. J is TRBJ2-7 and V is TRBV5-5, with a possible D match to TRBD2 (6 bases). V was cut by 5 bases and J by 2 bases, with 11 bases left in between. CDR3 size: 13 residues. Per germline, CDR1 SGHKS and CDR2 YYEKEE (reference sequence). The CDR3 reads CASSGGFAYEQYF. For the CDR3, the DNA is TGTGCCAGCAGTGGAGGGTTTGCCTACGAGCAGTACTTC.

The chain employs TRBV4-1 and TRBJ1-3, with unresolved D. Germline V gene sequence: CDR1 MGHRA, CDR2 YSYEKL. Trimming pared 4 bases from V and 4 bases from J, leaving 8 bases between. The CDR3 totals 13 residues. The CDR3 sequence: CASSPLAGNTIYF. The CDR3 region has the DNA TGCGCCAGCAGCCCTCTTGCCGGAAACACCATATATTTT.

V gene TRBV19 combines with J gene TRBJ2-5; D might be TRBD2 (5 bases). CDR1 and CDR2 (germline): LNHDA, SQIVND (reference sequence). Trimming took off 1 base at V and 5 bases at J, with 20 bases between the two ends. The CDR3 covers 17 residues. Written as DNA, the CDR3 is TGTGCCAGTAGTATAGGAGAGGGAATATGGGGTGAGGAGACCCAGTACTTC. Protein: CASSIGEGIWGEETQYF. The full variable domain, with the rest looked up from reference TRBV19 and TRBJ2-5, is DGGITQSPKYLFRKEGQNVTLSCEQNLNHDAMYWYRQDPGQGLRLIYYSQIVNDFQKGDIAEGYSVSREKKESFPLTVTSAQKNPTAFYLCASSIGEGIWGEETQYFGPGTRLLVL.

This clone came up once. CDR3 bases: TGCGCCAGCAGTAACAGGGGGCAAGAGACCCAGTACTTC. Translated: CASSNRGQETQYF. The chain has TRBV5-1 and TRBJ2-5, with 8 positions matching TRBD1. The CDR3 contains 13 residues. With V trimmed by 5 bases and J by 2 bases, 2 bases remained unmatched. Germline CDR1 and CDR2: SGHRS and YFSETQ.

The chain couples TRBV19 to TRBJ2-2; 9 nucleotides agree with TRBD1. The CDR3 has 18 amino acids. The junction had 15 bases not matched to a gene; V was cut back by 5 bases and J by 5 bases. Germline V gene sequence: CDR1 LNHDA, CDR2 SQIVND (reference sequence). CDR3 amino acids: CASSPPTSGTGLTGELFF. The CDR3 DNA follows: TGTGCCAGTAGTCCCCCCACATCCGGGACAGGGCTTACCGGGGAGCTGTTTTTT.

The chain couples TRBV11-2 to TRBJ2-1; D is undetermined. The CDR3 contains 14 residues. CDR1 and CDR2 from the germline V gene are SGHAT and FQNNGV. Trimming took 0 bases from V and 4 from J, leaving 7 bases between them. The CDR3, as DNA: TGTGCCAGCAGCTTAGAACCACCTTACAATGAGCAGTTCTTC. Amino acids: CASSLEPPYNEQFF.

Of note for this clone: The sample holds other DNA sequences that translate to the same CDR3. The genes are TRBV6-5 and TRBJ2-7; D may be TRBD1 (6 bases). The CDR3 is 12 residues long. V was trimmed by 4 bases and J by 2 bases, leaving 6 bases between them. Germline V CDR1 and CDR2: MNHEY, SVGAGI. The CDR3 bases are TGTGCCAGCAGTTCAGGGGCCTACGAGCAGTACTTC. Its protein product is CASSSGAYEQYF.

In DNA, the CDR3 is TGTGCCAGCAGCTTAGATGGGGGAAGGACCGGGGAGCTGTTTTTT. Encoded protein: CASSLDGGRTGELFF. The J gene is TRBJ2-2, the V gene TRBV11-3; TRBD1 or TRBD2 may be the D gene (5 bases each). CDR3 length: 15 amino acids. Trimming took off 0 bases at V and 5 bases at J, with 10 bases between the two ends. Germline CDR1 reads SGHNT; CDR2 reads YENEEA.

A few counts support this clone. The same CDR3 arises from other DNA sequences in this sample as well. This chain uses TRBV18 with TRBJ1-2; D uncertain. The CDR3 sequence is 13 residues long. Germline loops: CDR1 KGHSH, CDR2 LQKENI. With 2 bases removed from V and 1 base from J, the gap between germline ends came to 5 bases. CDR3 sequence: CASSPEGNYGYTF. DNA for the CDR3: TGTGCCAGCTCACCAGAGGGTAACTATGGCTACACCTTC.

As to this clone: The same CDR3 also results from other DNA sequences found in this sample. The chain is built from TRBV19 and TRBJ1-2, with TRBD1 matching 7 bases. Germline CDR1 and CDR2: LNHDA and SQIVND (reference sequence). The CDR3 covers 16 residues. The J segment lost 8 bases and the V segment lost 3 bases, leaving 15 bases of the junction unmatched. The CDR3 is CASSILRLQGSMGYTF. As DNA, the CDR3 is TGTGCCAGTAGTATCTTACGCCTACAGGGGTCTATGGGCTACACCTTC.

The chain is built from TRBV6-6 and TRBJ2-7, with TRBD1 matching over 8 bases. This CDR3 comprises 11 residues. V was pared by 2 bases and J by 12 bases, with 3 bases of the junction left unmatched. Looked up from germline, CDR1 is MNHNY and CDR2 is SVGAGI (reference sequence). CDR3 sequence (DNA): TGTGCCAGCAGTTACACACAGGGGGTGTACTTC. Its translation: CASSYTQGVYF.

As regards this clone: Sequence at one end of the junction differs from germline and may be a read error. The chain is built from TRBV7-2 and TRBJ1-4, with D perhaps TRBD1 (6 bases). Germline lookup yields CDR1 SGHTA and CDR2 FQGNSA. This CDR3 is built from 16 residues. CDR3 region: CASSLRAGTTNEKLFF. The CDR3 region has the DNA TGTGCCAGCAGCTTAAGGGCCGGGACAACGAATGAAAAACTGTTTTTT. The full variable domain, completed using reference TRBV7-2 and TRBJ1-4, is GAGVSQSPSNKVTEKGKDVELRCDPISGHTALYWYRQSLGQGLEFLIYFQGNSAPDKSGLPSDRFSAERTGGSVSTLTIQRTQQEDSAVYLCASSLRAGTTNEKLFFGSGTQLSVL.

A few counts support this clone. The chain couples TRBV7-2 to TRBJ1-5; D not certain. Trimming stripped 5 bases from V and 7 bases from J, with 12 bases between. This CDR3 spans 13 amino acids. Germline V gene sequence: CDR1 SGHTA, CDR2 FQGNSA. For the CDR3, the DNA is TGTGCCAGCAGCCAGTGGATAGGGCAGCCCCAGCATTTT. This gives the protein CASSQWIGQPQHF.

The rearrangement joins TRBV27 to TRBJ2-7, with 7 bases that match TRBD2. Germline V gene lookup returns CDR1 MNHEY and CDR2 SMNVEV (reference sequence). This CDR3 has 17 residues. After removal of 8 bases from V and 0 bases from J, the junction contained 16 bases not matched to a gene. Here the CDR3 reads CASQAAGLGNSSYEQYF. CDR3 bases: TGTGCCAGCCAGGCGGCCGGACTAGGGAACAGCTCCTACGAGCAGTACTTC.